A single sample is the source of the 14 T cell receptor beta chains below, sequenced in a study of blood T cell repertoires in COVID-19. Profiling relied on immunoSEQ multiplex PCR, and the TCRdb table lists in-frame clones only, not all of them. Here the sample spans approximately 260,000 clones, roughly 89% being singletons. Sequencing was performed on peripheral blood. These receptors came from a woman in her thirties or forties who had recovered from COVID-19.

In its sample, this clone was seen once. V gene TRBV6-1 combines with J gene TRBJ1-5, with 7 bases matching TRBD1. Germline V lookup: CDR1 MNHNS, CDR2 SASEGT. J was trimmed by 3 bases and V by 4 bases; bases with no gene match: 9. This CDR3 has 16 amino acids. The CDR3 DNA sequence: TGTGCCAGCAGTGTGGGGACAGTACCAATCAATCAGCCCCAGCATTTT. Residues: CASSVGTVPINQPQHF.

This sequence joins TRBV5-6 and TRBJ2-3; D is unresolved. Looked up from germline, CDR1 is SGHDT and CDR2 is YYEEEE. The V gene lost 2 bases and the J gene lost 6 bases, with 13 bases spanning the gap. This CDR3 contains 14 residues. This chain's CDR3 is CASSLVELPDTQYF. The CDR3 DNA is TGTGCCAGCAGCTTAGTGGAGCTCCCGGATACGCAGTATTTT.

J is TRBJ1-1 and V is TRBV19, with 9 bases identical to TRBD1. The CDR3 has 12 amino acids. Germline lookup yields CDR1 LNHDA and CDR2 SQIVND (reference sequence). V shed 7 bases, J shed 11 bases, and the junction held 8 bases outside the gene matches. CDR3 protein: CASTRTGARAFF. The CDR3, as DNA: TGTGCCAGTACCCGGACAGGGGCGCGGGCTTTCTTT.

This rearrangement joins TRBV6-5 to TRBJ2-7; tentative D call: TRBD1 (6 bases). The CDR3 has 12 amino acids. Between the trimmed V and J ends, which lost 6 bases and 6 bases, there was a span of 12 bases. Germline V gene lookup returns CDR1 MNHEY and CDR2 SVGAGI. CDR3 nucleotide sequence: TGTGCCAGCAGCGGACAGTCGGGCGAGCAGTACGTC. Translated, it gives CASSGQSGEQYV.

The chain employs TRBV3-1 (or the pseudogene TRBV3-2) and TRBJ2-7, with 8 bases fitting TRBD2. There are 15 residues in the CDR3. Per germline, CDR1 LGHDT and CDR2 YNNKEL (reference sequence). With 4 bases clipped from V and 6 bases from J, the junction kept 11 bases outside the gene matches. Here the CDR3 DNA reads TGTGCCAGCAGCCCCGCGTCCGGGGGGGCCGCCGAGCAGTACTTC. This sequence encodes CASSPASGGAAEQYF.

The V call is TRBV5-4, the J call TRBJ2-1; a possible D gene is TRBD2 (5 bases). This CDR3 region has 13 residues. CDR1 SGHNT and CDR2 YYREEE come from the germline V gene (reference sequence). Between the trimmed V and J ends, which lost 4 bases and 7 bases, there was a span of 12 bases. The CDR3 here is CASSPGEKNEQFF. CDR3 sequence (DNA): TGTGCCAGCAGCCCTGGGGAGAAAAATGAGCAGTTCTTC.

V and J are TRBV5-4 and TRBJ2-7; D gene uncertain. With 1 base removed from V and 4 bases from J, the gap between germline ends came to 9 bases. The CDR3 loop spans 13 amino acids. Germline loops: CDR1 SGHNT, CDR2 YYREEE (reference sequence). The CDR3 nucleotides read TGTGCCAGCAGCTTGTCGCAAGCATACGAGCAGTACTTC. Its protein product is CASSLSQAYEQYF.

This clone was recorded once. The rearrangement uses TRBV6-5 and TRBJ1-2; no firm D call. V gave up 10 bases and J gave up 4 bases, with 13 bases separating them. CDR1 and CDR2 (germline): MNHEY, SVGAGI. The CDR3 is made up of 12 amino acids. The CDR3 region has the DNA TGTGCCACCCAAGGAGAAACCTATGGCTACACCTTC. It encodes CATQGETYGYTF.

The chain combines TRBV9 with TRBJ1-2; D gene ambiguous. The CDR3 is 13 amino acids. In germline, CDR1 is SGDLS, CDR2 YYNGEE. The V and J ends lost 6 bases and 8 bases respectively, with 17 bases between them. The CDR3 here is CASNDAAHRGYTF. The CDR3 DNA reads as TGTGCCAGCAACGACGCGGCCCACCGCGGCTACACCTTC.

The chain employs TRBV9 and TRBJ1-6; 7 bases agree with TRBD1. Germline V CDR1 and CDR2: SGDLS, YYNGEE. The J segment lost 10 bases and the V segment lost 8 bases, leaving 9 bases of the junction unmatched. This CDR3 comprises 13 residues. The CDR3 DNA is TGTGCCAGTAGGGGGCAGGGCCTCTCACCCCTCCACTTT. Its protein is CASRGQGLSPLHF. The whole variable domain, filled in from reference TRBV9 and TRBJ1-6, reads DSGVTQTPKHLITATGQRVTLRCSPRSGDLSVYWYQQSLDQGLQFLIQYYNGEERAKGNILERFSAQQFPDLHSELNLSSLELGDSALYFCASRGQGLSPLHFGNGTRLTVT.

This chain uses TRBV7-6 with TRBJ2-1, with D tentatively TRBD1 (5 bases). This CDR3 region has 15 residues. V lost 1 base and J lost 4, with 11 bases in between. The germline CDR1 and CDR2 sequences are SGHVS and FNYEAQ. The CDR3 nucleotides are TGTGCCAGCAGCTTAGACTTGGGGCCTTACAATGAGCAGTTCTTC. Translating it yields CASSLDLGPYNEQFF.

This chain uses TRBV4-3 with TRBJ1-2; perhaps TRBD1 as D (6 bases). CDR1 and CDR2 from the germline V gene are LGHNA and YSLEER. The V end lost 0 bases, the J end lost 7 bases, and 9 bases lay between the germline ends. The CDR3 extends over 13 amino acids. The CDR3 here is CASSQEGRGGYTF. CDR3 nucleotides: TGCGCCAGCAGCCAAGAGGGCAGGGGTGGCTACACCTTC.

This chain links TRBV30 with TRBJ1-4; D may be TRBD1 (5 bases). The CDR3 consists of 16 residues. The V gene's germline CDR1 is GTSNPN and CDR2 SVGIG (reference sequence). Trimming removed 2 bases at V and 0 bases at J, with 13 bases between. The CDR3 spells CAWSPGLTTTNEKLFF. DNA of the CDR3: TGTGCCTGGAGTCCAGGGCTAACTACAACTAATGAAAAACTGTTTTTT.

The chain couples TRBV6-2 or TRBV6-3 to TRBJ1-5, with a weak D call TRBD1 (5 bases). CDR1 and CDR2 from the germline V gene are MNHEY and SVGEGT. The CDR3 sequence is 14 residues long. The germline V and J ends were trimmed by 2 bases and 8 bases, with 13 bases remaining between them. The CDR3 sequence is CASSYVRTGEPQHF. CDR3 bases: TGTGCCAGCAGTTACGTCCGGACGGGGGAGCCCCAGCATTTT.